These 13 T cell receptor beta chains came from one sample sequenced in a study of regulatory T cells in long-lasting Graves disease. Through Arm-PCR of CDR3 regions and iRepertoire HTBI primers, TCR beta libraries were built. One entry per CDR3 protein, called by TCRdb with MiXCR from the multiplex PCR reads. The data hold around 420,000 distinct CDR3 sequences, with around 16% observed a single time. Time point given: newly diagnosed GD, antithyroid drugs for less than 3 months. After RNA was extracted from PBMCs, the TCR library was made from it. The source was peripheral blood mononuclear cells (PBMCs), collected at new diagnosis, from a patient treated with antithyroid drugs. These receptors came from a female donor with Graves disease.

This clonotype was detected many times. The V gene is TRBV11-2, the J gene TRBJ2-5, with a weak D call TRBD1 (6 bases). There are 16 residues in the CDR3. Germline V gene lookup returns CDR1 SGHAT and CDR2 FQNNGV. The V end was cut by 1 base, the J end by 1 base, with 13 bases between. The CDR3 reads CASSLGTAAAQETQYF. CDR3 DNA sequence: TGTGCCAGCAGCTTAGGGACAGCCGCTGCCCAAGAGACCCAGTACTTC.

This clonotype occurred many times. The chain joins TRBV30 to TRBJ2-7; no firm D call. V was clipped by 2 bases and J by 2 bases, with 7 bases between them. Germline values: CDR1 GTSNPN, CDR2 SVGIG (reference sequence). The CDR3 has 12 amino acids. The CDR3, as DNA: TGTGCCTGGAGTCCGCATACCTACGAGCAGTACTTC. It translates to CAWSPHTYEQYF.

The chain links TRBV20-1 to TRBJ2-1, with 8 nucleotides matching TRBD2. Germline V gene sequence: CDR1 DFQATT, CDR2 SNEGSKA (reference sequence). Trimming at V came to 5 bases and at J to 8 bases, leaving 11 bases not matched to a gene. The CDR3 length is 14 residues. The CDR3 region is CSAAGRGAMDEQFF. In DNA form, the CDR3 reads TGCAGTGCTGCCGGGAGGGGGGCCATGGATGAGCAGTTCTTC.

In this sample, this clonotype turned up many times. This rearrangement joins TRBV20-1 to TRBJ1-1; 11 bases line up with TRBD1. This CDR3 has 15 residues. The trim removed 3 bases at V and 5 bases at J, leaving 8 bases unmatched. CDR1 and CDR2 from the germline V gene are DFQATT and SNEGSKA (reference sequence). The CDR3 here is CSARAPGQGVTEAFF. Here the CDR3 DNA reads TGCAGTGCTAGGGCCCCGGGACAGGGGGTAACTGAAGCTTTCTTT.

The rearrangement uses TRBV7-2 and TRBJ2-3, with TRBD2 matching 8 bases. The CDR3 is made up of 13 amino acids. In germline, CDR1 is SGHTA, CDR2 FQGNSA. Trimming at V came to 5 bases and at J to 5 bases, leaving 3 bases not matched to a gene. CDR3 residues: CASSASGGDTQYF. CDR3 nucleotide sequence: TGTGCCAGCAGCGCGAGCGGGGGAGATACGCAGTATTTT.

This clonotype was detected only a few times. A read error may be the cause here, since a much bigger clone is one base away. This chain links TRBV7-9 with TRBJ1-5; 11 bases fit TRBD1. This CDR3 comprises 15 residues. The germline gives CDR1 SEHNR, CDR2 FQNEAQ (reference sequence). Trimming cost V 4 bases and J 2 bases; bases outside gene matches: 1. CDR3 bases: TGTGCCAGCAGCTGGGGACAGGGGGGCAATCAGCCCCAGCATTTT. It is translated as CASSWGQGGNQPQHF.

This clonotype was detected many times. The V gene is TRBV12-3 or TRBV12-4, the J gene TRBJ2-5; 9 nucleotides match TRBD2. With V trimmed by 1 base and J by 5 bases, 5 bases remained unmatched. CDR3 length: 15 residues. Here the CDR3 reads CASSLVAGGPETQYF. The DNA of the CDR3 is TGTGCCAGCAGTTTAGTGGCGGGGGGGCCGGAGACCCAGTACTTC.

The J gene is TRBJ1-2, the V gene TRBV7-9; 7 positions agree with TRBD1. J lost 3 bases, V lost 5 bases, and 9 bases had no gene match. CDR1 and CDR2 from the germline V gene are SEHNR and FQNEAQ (reference sequence). The CDR3 contains 15 residues. CDR3 sequence reads: CASSMGQPVYYGYTF. The CDR3 region has the DNA TGTGCCAGCAGCATGGGACAGCCAGTATACTATGGCTACACCTTC.

In this sample, this clonotype turned up many times. The chain has TRBV6-1 and TRBJ1-1; 9 bases match TRBD1. The germline V gene encodes CDR1 MNHNS and CDR2 SASEGT. The V gene end was trimmed by 0 bases and the J gene end by 0 bases; junction bases not matched to a gene: 5. This CDR3 region has 17 residues. CDR3 amino acids: CASSEALTGGMNTEAFF. The CDR3 nucleotides read TGTGCCAGCAGTGAAGCGCTGACAGGGGGGATGAACACTGAAGCTTTCTTT.

This clonotype was observed many times. The chain couples TRBV28 to TRBJ2-7; 10 bases map to TRBD1. CDR1 is MDHEN and CDR2 is SYDVKM in the germline V gene. CDR3 length equals 15 residues. V trimming: 3 bases; J trimming: 2 bases; junction bases outside the gene matches: 4. CDR3 bases: TGTGCCAGCAGTTTTGGGACAGGGGCGACCTACGAGCAGTACTTC. Its protein is CASSFGTGATYEQYF.

This clonotype occurred many times. The V gene is TRBV7-2, the J gene TRBJ2-1; 9 positions match TRBD2. J was trimmed by 13 bases and V by 5 bases; bases with no gene match: 15. CDR1 is SGHTA, CDR2 FQGNSA, per germline. CDR3 length: 15 residues. CDR3 loop: CASSLVALAGLIQFF. DNA for the CDR3: TGTGCCAGCAGCCTAGTCGCACTAGCGGGCCTTATCCAGTTCTTC.

This clonotype came up many times. The V and J genes are TRBV7-8 and TRBJ2-7; 9 bases line up with TRBD2. The CDR3 is 14 amino acids. J lost 4 bases, V lost 4 bases, and 5 bases had no gene match. From germline, CDR1 is SGHVS and CDR2 FQNEAQ. The CDR3 DNA sequence: TGTGCCAGCAGCTCCTATGCGGGAGGGTACGAGCAGTACTTC. Protein product: CASSSYAGGYEQYF.

This clonotype was recorded at least ten times. V gene TRBV6-2 or TRBV6-3 combines with J gene TRBJ2-3; the D is unclear. This CDR3 has 16 residues. Germline V gene data show CDR1 as MNHEY and CDR2 as SVGEGT. Trimming removed 0 bases at V and 0 bases at J, with 10 bases between. The CDR3, as DNA: TGTGCCAGCAGTTACTCGAGGCAGACTAGCACAGATACGCAGTATTTT. It translates to CASSYSRQTSTDTQYF.